What follows is one T cell receptor beta chain and its context. At least ten counts were recorded for this clonotype. The antigen this receptor binds is unknown. Base qualities are not at hand, and no much larger clone is one base apart. These data come from a study of CD8 T cells in ankylosing spondylitis (dated by TCRdb to about 2017). A note on the overall study: The study set out to find disease-linked TCR variants by profiling T cell receptor beta repertoires in ankylosing spondylitis patients and healthy donors. Samples of peripheral blood were taken, and for ankylosing spondylitis patients, synovial fluid was collected as well. The whole study cohort included over a hundred healthy donors and 25 ankylosing spondylitis patients.

Summary of the overall study and its limitations: Blood from ankylosing spondylitis patients appeared to be characterized by a TCR beta motif made up of several highly homologous amino acid variants. Some motif variants were previously reported in synovial fluid and blood of reactive arthritis patients, suggesting common disease-initiation mechanisms. The disease-linked clones showed a CD8+ phenotype and occurred at relatively low frequencies in peripheral blood. Significant enrichment of the disease-linked clones was reported in matched synovial fluid samples from ankylosing spondylitis patients.

Including cysteine and phenylalanine, the CDR3 has 14 amino acids. Just CDR3 DNA is preserved here, 42 bases in frame from base 1. In the germline V gene, CDR1 corresponds to MNHNS and CDR2 to SASEGT. V sheds 1 base and J sheds 10 bases, leaving 11 bases between their ends. Data came from an Illumina HiSeq 2500. Quantitative 5'-RACE with molecular barcodes was used to prepare TCR beta libraries. Under the source paper's analysis protocol: Disease-linked TCR variants were identified with a new computational method built on a probabilistic model of VDJ rearrangement. TCRdb itself trimmed the public reads at Q25 with fastp, ran MiXCR and retained productive beta chains. Each entry merges the rows of one CDR3 protein and shows their most common DNA and genes. For this entry, the V and J calls and clone size follow TCRdb and not the study's own pipeline. For this sample the table gives roughly 490,000 distinct CDR3 sequences, of which roughly 5.2% were detected only once. The top ten constitute under 4.5% of the sample.

Recombination joined TRBV6-1 with TRBJ1-6, with an unclear D gene assignment. The receptor was isolated from a male donor with ankylosing spondylitis. The sequenced sample consisted of blood, either unsorted or a sorted T cell fraction (not recorded which). The encoded CDR3 is CASSEVFSRSPLHF. The DNA reads as follows: TGTGCCAGCAGTGAAGTTTTCAGTCGGTCACCCCTCCACTTT.